Following are 16 T cell receptor beta chains from one sample sequenced in a study of OX40 agonist ivuxolimab in advanced cancers. TCRdb keeps only in-frame clones here, not all; method: immunoSEQ multiplex PCR. The sample contains tens of thousands of clones, more than 70% of which appear only once. This sample comprised CD4+ or CD8+ T cells sorted from blood, obtained in a trial of the OX40 agonist ivuxolimab. Receptors were obtained from an adult with an advanced solid tumor such as melanoma, head and neck, liver or kidney cancer.

The chain uses TRBV5-8 and TRBJ2-7; 10 bases fit TRBD1. Germline V lookup: CDR1 SGHTS, CDR2 YDEGEE. The trim removed 0 bases at V and 4 bases at J, leaving 1 base unmatched. The CDR3 totals 14 residues. The CDR3 coding sequence is TGTGCCAGCAGCTTGGGACAGGGGGCTTACGAGCAGTACTTC. Translated, it gives CASSLGQGAYEQYF.

CDR3 in amino acids: CASSLPGHFSYEQYF. DNA of the CDR3: TGTGCCAGCAGTTTACCGGGACACTTCTCCTACGAGCAGTACTTC. This chain joins TRBV28 and TRBJ2-7; TRBD1 might be the D (6 bases). The CDR3 has 15 amino acids. V was cut by 2 bases and J by 0 bases, with 11 bases left in between. Germline assignment: CDR1 MDHEN and CDR2 SYDVKM.

This clone appeared once. The rearrangement links TRBV27 to TRBJ1-2, with 12 positions matching TRBD1. Germline V gene sequence: CDR1 MNHEY, CDR2 SMNVEV (reference sequence). The CDR3 covers 19 residues. With 1 base clipped from V and 6 bases from J, the junction kept 15 bases outside the gene matches. CDR3 protein: CASSLLAIERDRGRDGYTF. The CDR3 DNA follows: TGTGCCAGCAGTTTATTGGCCATTGAAAGGGACAGGGGGCGAGATGGCTACACCTTC.

This clone occurred once. The rearrangement joins TRBV6-5 to TRBJ1-5; D unclear. The CDR3 has 15 amino acids. The germline V gene encodes CDR1 MNHEY and CDR2 SVGAGI. Trimming left V 5 bases short and J 6 bases short, with 17 bases between. The CDR3 DNA follows: TGTGCCAGCAGTCGAGTCCCCATCAAAGGTCAGCCCCAGCATTTT. Protein product: CASSRVPIKGQPQHF.

The chain carries TRBV12-5 and TRBJ2-7; no definite D call. CDR3 length equals 11 residues. The V gene's germline CDR1 is LGHNT and CDR2 FRNRAP. V lost 6 bases and J 5 bases, leaving 8 bases between the germline ends. The CDR3 is CASGPYNEQYF. The CDR3, as DNA: TGTGCTAGTGGACCCTACAACGAGCAGTACTTC.

The rearrangement joins TRBV28 to TRBJ2-4; D is unresolved. Germline V gene lookup returns CDR1 MDHEN and CDR2 SYDVKM. This CDR3 is built from 14 residues. Trimming took off 1 base at V and 6 bases at J, with 10 bases between the two ends. The DNA for the CDR3 is TGTGCCAGCAGTTTATCGGGCTACGGAAACATTCAGTACTTC. It specifies CASSLSGYGNIQYF.

The rearrangement uses TRBV6-1 and TRBJ2-1, with a tentative D call TRBD1 (9 bases). The length of the CDR3 is 15 residues. The germline V gene encodes CDR1 MNHNS and CDR2 SASEGT. V gave up 3 bases and J gave up 6 bases, with 15 bases separating them. The DNA for the CDR3 is TGTGCCAGCAGTGATGGGACAGGGACTAGCAATGAGCAGTTCTTC. Residues: CASSDGTGTSNEQFF.

This chain links TRBV7-9 with TRBJ2-1, with 9 bases aligning to TRBD2. CDR3 length: 16 residues. Losses at the gene ends were 4 bases for V and 8 bases for J; bases not matched to a gene: 12. CDR1 and CDR2 from the germline V gene are SEHNR and FQNEAQ (reference sequence). CDR3 residues: CASSSPWREGRDEQFF. The DNA of the CDR3 is TGTGCCAGCAGCTCCCCCTGGCGGGAGGGCCGGGATGAGCAGTTCTTC.

The rearrangement uses TRBV9 and TRBJ2-1; a possible D gene is TRBD2 (6 bases). Germline CDR1 reads SGDLS; CDR2 reads YYNGEE. The CDR3 runs 15 residues. Trimming took 4 bases from V and 0 from J, leaving 11 bases between them. The CDR3 region has the DNA TGTGCCAGCAGCCCCGGGACTGACTCCTACAATGAGCAGTTCTTC. Translation: CASSPGTDSYNEQFF.

The genes are TRBV6-5 and TRBJ2-3; D remains unclear. The CDR3 runs to 15 residues. CDR1 and CDR2 (germline): MNHEY, SVGAGI. Between the trimmed V and J ends, which lost 2 bases and 0 bases, there was a span of 9 bases. The CDR3 DNA reads TGTGCCAGCAGTTACAACAGAGCTAGCACAGATACGCAGTATTTT. It translates to CASSYNRASTDTQYF.

The chain employs TRBV11-3 and TRBJ2-1, with D uncertain. The CDR3 covers 13 residues. Trimming removed 5 bases at V and 3 bases at J, with 8 bases between. Germline V lookup: CDR1 SGHNT, CDR2 YENEEA. DNA for the CDR3: TGTGCCAGCAGCCGAACTAACTACAATGAGCAGTTCTTC. Encoded protein: CASSRTNYNEQFF.

Concerning this clone itself: The junction departs from germline at one end; a sequencing error may be responsible. The rearrangement links TRBV7-7 to TRBJ2-7; no clear D gene. Per germline, CDR1 SSHAT and CDR2 FNYEAQ (reference sequence). The CDR3 sequence is 14 residues long. In DNA form, the CDR3 reads TGTGCTAGCAGCCCCCCCTTTGACTCCTACGAGCAGTACTTC. Its protein product is CASSPPFDSYEQYF. Full variable domain (rest looked up from reference TRBV7-7 and TRBJ2-7): GAGVSQSPRYKVTKRGQDVTLRCDPISSHATLYWYQQALGQGPEFLTYFNYEAQPDKSGLPSDRFSAERPEGSISTLTIQRTEQRDSAMYRCASSPPFDSYEQYFGPGTRLTVT.

This chain connects TRBV15 to TRBJ2-1; D unresolved. Trimming left V 8 bases short and J 8 bases short, with 10 bases between. The CDR3 loop spans 11 amino acids. CDR1 is LNHNV, CDR2 YYDKDF, per germline (reference sequence). The CDR3 is CATRSMHEQFF. CDR3 coding DNA: TGTGCCACCCGTAGCATGCATGAGCAGTTCTTC.

This chain connects TRBV2 to TRBJ1-2; no firm D call. Trimming stripped 3 bases from V and 5 bases from J, with 10 bases between. This CDR3 region has 13 residues. Germline CDR1 SNHLY, CDR2 FYNNEI. The CDR3 DNA reads as TGTGCCAGCAGTGATTTACAGATTTATGGCTACACCTTC. This encodes CASSDLQIYGYTF.

The V gene is TRBV28, the J gene TRBJ1-4; TRBD1 agrees at 8 bases. Germline lookup yields CDR1 MDHEN and CDR2 SYDVKM. CDR3 size: 15 residues. Unmatched junction bases numbered 11, after V lost 6 bases and J lost 8 bases. Written as DNA, the CDR3 is TGTGCCAGCAGATCCACGGGACAGGAATGGGAAAAACTGTTTTTT. Its translation is CASRSTGQEWEKLFF.

The chain has TRBV19 and TRBJ2-1; 8 nucleotides align to TRBD2. The CDR3 extends over 18 amino acids. Per the germline V gene, CDR1 is LNHDA and CDR2 is SQIVND (reference sequence). Germline trimming cut 1 base from V and 6 bases from J; bases unmatched to any gene: 14. The CDR3 coding sequence is TGTGCCAGTAGTATAGTTGGTTGGCGGGAGGCTTGGGCCAATGAGCAGTTCTTC. Encoded protein: CASSIVGWREAWANEQFF. Full variable domain (missing parts from reference TRBV19 and TRBJ2-1): DGGITQSPKYLFRKEGQNVTLSCEQNLNHDAMYWYRQDPGQGLRLIYYSQIVNDFQKGDIAEGYSVSREKKESFPLTVTSAQKNPTAFYLCASSIVGWREAWANEQFFGPGTRLTVL.